This T cell receptor (beta chain) is drawn from a study of shared clonotypes between healthy human individuals. Points from the study as a whole: It was expected that sequencing depth would affect clonotype sharing among donors.

Tens of thousands of T cell genomes (approximately 180 ng DNA) went into each sorted-subset replicate. Some clones are missing from TCRdb's copy, which holds only in-frame ones; the method was immunoSEQ multiplex PCR. This table holds over 1.5 million clones, approximately 98% found once. The study drew its donors from healthy HIV-negative adults without recent acute infections or vaccinations. In the CD4+ fraction, cells were divided into CD45RA+ naive and CD45RA-negative memory subsets. For this clone: The antigen is undetermined.

V lost 3 bases and J lost 5, with 6 bases in between. Per germline, CDR1 LNHDA and CDR2 SQIVND (reference sequence). This CDR3 is 12 amino acids long. The chain employs TRBV19 and TRBJ2-3, with D hard to call. The TCR was taken from a man between 25 and 39 years old in good health. The specimen was naive CD4+ T cells sorted from blood. Subset denoted: CD45RA+ positively selected. CDR3 in amino acids: CASSMGRDTQYF. In DNA, the CDR3 is TGTGCCAGTAGTATGGGTCGAGATACGCAGTATTTT.